Many counts were recorded for the clone carrying this T cell receptor (beta chain). TCRdb reprocessed the 5' RACE reads via MiXCR and lists one record per CDR3 protein. The sample lists 55,000 to 70,000 distinct CDR3 sequences, about 28% occurring once. The CDR3 covers 16 residues. V lost 5 bases to trimming and J lost 0 bases, with 14 bases between them. This TCR was recovered from a female donor with breast cancer. The sample comprised tumor-infiltrating memory CD4+ T cells sorted from the breast tumor. Subset indicated: memory CD4+ T cells, CD4+CD45RO+CD25-. The chain recombines TRBV12-3 or TRBV12-4 with TRBJ2-1; a possible D gene is TRBD2 (6 bases). The CDR3 region is CASSSTRGSSYNEQFF. The CDR3, as DNA: TGTGCCAGCAGTAGTACCCGGGGGAGCTCCTACAATGAGCAGTTCTTC.